The 23 T cell receptor beta chains below come from one sample, sequenced in a study of blood T cell repertoires in COVID-19. Only in-frame clones appear in the TCRdb table, and some are missing; sequencing was by immunoSEQ multiplex PCR. In the table there are fewer than 110,000 clones, more than 85% of which are singletons. The source material was peripheral blood. These receptors were obtained from a human donor in a cohort sampled during active COVID-19.

V usage is TRBV19 and J usage is TRBJ1-5; a possible D gene is TRBD1 (5 bases). V lost 2 bases to trimming and J lost 5 bases, with 13 bases between them. Germline-derived CDR1 and CDR2 are LNHDA and SQIVND (reference sequence). The CDR3 length is 15 residues. The DNA of the CDR3 is TGTGCCAGTAGTATACAGGGTTATTCTCATCAGCCCCAGCATTTT. This gives the protein CASSIQGYSHQPQHF.

This rearrangement joins TRBV4-1 to TRBJ2-6; weak D call: TRBD2 (6 bases). The germline V gene encodes CDR1 MGHRA and CDR2 YSYEKL. Trimming left V 1 base short and J 0 bases short, with 22 bases between. The CDR3 has 21 residues. CDR3 sequence (DNA): TGCGCCAGCAGCCAAGGGGGAGTCTGGGGGGAGGACCTCTCTGGGGCCAACGTCCTGACTTTC. It specifies CASSQGGVWGEDLSGANVLTF.

CDR3 in amino acids: CASSPGALAGESEQYF. DNA of the CDR3: TGTGCCAGCAGCCCAGGAGCCCTAGCGGGGGAATCCGAGCAGTACTTC. This chain links TRBV5-4 with TRBJ2-7, with 10 bases identical to TRBD2. This CDR3 has 16 amino acids. Looked up from germline, CDR1 is SGHNT and CDR2 is YYREEE (reference sequence). Unmatched junction bases numbered 13, after V lost 4 bases and J lost 6 bases. The full variable domain, in which reference TRBV5-4 and TRBJ2-7 provide the parts outside the CDR3, is ETGVTQSPTHLIKTRGQQVTLRCSSQSGHNTVSWYQQALGQGPQFIFQYYREEENGRGNFPPRFSGLQFPNYSSELNVNALELDDSALYLCASSPGALAGESEQYFGPGTRLTVT.

The rearrangement uses TRBV5-8 and TRBJ1-6; 9 bases are shared with TRBD1. The CDR3 loop spans 14 amino acids. Germline V gene data show CDR1 as SGHTS and CDR2 as YDEGEE. V dropped 7 bases and J dropped 14; count of bases not matched to a gene: 13. The CDR3 reads CASGTGTGIRSLHF. CDR3 coding DNA: TGTGCCAGCGGGACAGGGACAGGTATAAGGTCCCTCCACTTT.

The chain couples TRBV5-4 to TRBJ2-1; 9 nucleotides line up with TRBD2. After removal of 6 bases from V and 8 bases from J, the junction contained 9 bases not matched to a gene. The CDR3 totals 14 residues. From germline, CDR1 is SGHNT and CDR2 YYREEE (reference sequence). The CDR3 nucleotides are TGTGCCAGCACCGCCGGGACTAGCTTCGATGAGCAGTTCTTC. Protein sequence: CASTAGTSFDEQFF.

The chain has TRBV4-1 and TRBJ2-7; D is unresolved. This CDR3 is 13 amino acids long. V lost 0 bases, J lost 6 bases, and 9 bases lay in between. CDR1 MGHRA and CDR2 YSYEKL come from the germline V gene. The CDR3 nucleotides read TGCGCCAGCAGCCAAGACAATGGGCGCGAGCAGTACTTC. Its translation is CASSQDNGREQYF.

The sample holds a few counts of this clone. The chain employs TRBV6-2 or TRBV6-3 and TRBJ2-4; perhaps TRBD1 as D (6 bases). CDR3 length equals 16 residues. V was cut by 6 bases and J by 3 bases, with 18 bases left in between. Per the germline V gene, CDR1 is MNHEY and CDR2 is SVGEGT. The CDR3 bases are TGTGCCAGCAGCCCTATGGGGACAAGTGGCAAAAACATTCAGTACTTC. It codes for CASSPMGTSGKNIQYF.

Only one count was recorded for this clone. The V and J genes are TRBV24-1 and TRBJ2-1; no definite D call. V lost 7 bases, J lost 4 bases, and 10 bases lay in between. Germline CDR1 and CDR2: KGHDR and SFDVKD. The CDR3 consists of 13 residues. DNA of the CDR3: TGTGCCACCAGGGAGAGTCTTTACAATGAGCAGTTCTTC. It encodes CATRESLYNEQFF.

The J gene is TRBJ1-6, the V gene TRBV28; no clear D. The CDR3 covers 15 residues. The V end was cut by 7 bases, the J end by 0 bases, with 10 bases between. The germline gives CDR1 MDHEN, CDR2 SYDVKM. The CDR3 DNA sequence: TGTGCCAGCAAGCAGGCGAGCTCCTATAATTCACCCCTCCACTTT. Translation: CASKQASSYNSPLHF.

The chain links TRBV29-1 to TRBJ1-2; D is unresolved. V was trimmed by 4 bases and J by 5 bases, leaving 14 bases between them. Germline assignment: CDR1 SQVTM and CDR2 ANQGSEA. The length of the CDR3 is 13 residues. CDR3 in DNA: TGCAGCGTTGCAATCGGGGAGTTATATGGCTACACCTTC. It yields the protein CSVAIGELYGYTF.

This chain joins TRBV7-7 and TRBJ2-5; the D gene is possibly TRBD2 (5 bases). V was cut by 5 bases and J by 2 bases, with 12 bases left in between. There are 14 residues in the CDR3. Germline V CDR1 and CDR2: SSHAT, FNYEAQ (reference sequence). CDR3 residues: CASSPSGVQETQYF. The DNA for the CDR3 is TGTGCCAGCAGCCCCTCCGGGGTGCAAGAGACCCAGTACTTC.

The chain carries TRBV5-1 and TRBJ1-2; 9 bases align to TRBD1. CDR3 size: 15 residues. J lost 3 bases, V lost 4 bases, and 7 bases had no gene match. Germline CDR1 and CDR2: SGHRS and YFSETQ. The CDR3 region has the DNA TGCGCCAGCAGCGCGGGGGACAGGGAGCACTATGGCTACACCTTC. Translated: CASSAGDREHYGYTF.

The rearrangement uses TRBV23-1 and TRBJ1-5; D remains unclear. TRBV23-1 is assigned to the ORF class and has an uncertain function. The CDR3 extends over 12 amino acids. V was clipped by 0 bases and J by 11 bases, with 8 bases between them. CDR3: CASSQSGPTQHF. In DNA, the CDR3 is TGCGCCAGCAGTCAATCTGGGCCGACCCAGCATTTT.

The chain couples TRBV25-1 to TRBJ1-2, with a tentative D call TRBD1 (6 bases). The CDR3 contains 15 residues. V was cut by 0 bases and J by 4 bases, with 12 bases left in between. CDR1 is MGHDK, CDR2 SYGVNS, per germline. CDR3 in DNA: TGTGCCAGCAGTGAATACGTCACAGGGAGCTATGGCTACACCTTC. This translates into CASSEYVTGSYGYTF.

The CDR3 loop is CASREIGEGNQPQHF. The CDR3 region has the DNA TGTGCCAGCAGAGAGATCGGTGAGGGCAATCAGCCCCAGCATTTT. This rearrangement joins TRBV2 to TRBJ1-5, with D uncertain. The V gene's germline CDR1 is SNHLY and CDR2 FYNNEI. The CDR3 totals 15 residues. The V gene lost 6 bases and the J gene lost 2 bases, with 14 bases spanning the gap.

This clone was observed a single time. The J gene is TRBJ2-2, the V gene TRBV7-3; D perhaps matches TRBD2 (5 bases). The germline V gene encodes CDR1 SGHTA and CDR2 FQGTGA. The CDR3 extends over 14 amino acids. The V gene lost 5 bases and the J gene lost 2 bases, with 9 bases spanning the gap. The CDR3 DNA reads as TGTGCCAGCAGCCCTCTAGCAAACACCGGGGAGCTGTTTTTT. Residues: CASSPLANTGELFF. Variable domain in full (rest from reference TRBV7-3 and TRBJ2-2): GAGVSQTPSNKVTEKGKYVELRCDPISGHTALYWYRQSLGQGPEFLIYFQGTGAADDSGLPNDRFFAVRPEGSVSTLKIQRTERGDSAVYLCASSPLANTGELFFGEGSRLTVL.

This clone was observed a few times. This sequence joins TRBV6-5 and TRBJ1-2; no clear D. V lost 6 bases to trimming and J lost 2 bases, with 13 bases between them. The CDR3 totals 14 residues. CDR1 and CDR2 (germline): MNHEY, SVGAGI. CDR3 coding DNA: TGTGCCAGCAGGGCGTTCCAGCGAAACTATGGCTACACCTTC. Protein: CASRAFQRNYGYTF.

This chain uses TRBV2 with TRBJ2-7, with D possibly being TRBD2 (7 bases). The V gene lost 8 bases and the J gene lost 5 bases, with 22 bases spanning the gap. The CDR3 has 15 residues. Germline CDR1 SNHLY, CDR2 FYNNEI. This chain's CDR3 is CASSGSGGPPNEQYF. CDR3 in DNA: TGTGCCAGCTCCGGGTCGGGGGGCCCCCCCAACGAGCAGTACTTC.

For this clone: Other DNA sequences in the same sample also yield this CDR3. The gene calls are TRBV28 and TRBJ2-7; D is unresolved. The CDR3 sequence is 14 residues long. Germline V gene sequence: CDR1 MDHEN, CDR2 SYDVKM. The germline V and J ends were trimmed by 1 base and 1 base, with 8 bases remaining between them. The CDR3 coding sequence is TGTGCCAGCAGTTTATCCGTGTTTTCCTACGAGCAGTACTTC. Its translation: CASSLSVFSYEQYF. Using reference TRBV28 and TRBJ2-7 for the parts outside the CDR3, the full variable domain is DVKVTQSSRYLVKRTGEKVFLECVQDMDHENMFWYRQDPGLGLRLIYFSYDVKMKEKGDIPEGYSVSREKKERFSLILESASTNQTSMYLCASSLSVFSYEQYFGPGTRLTVT.

The V call is TRBV12-3 or TRBV12-4, the J call TRBJ1-6, with D maybe TRBD1 (6 bases). The CDR3 totals 13 residues. Trimming removed 10 bases from V and 6 bases from J, with 13 bases in between. CDR3 residues: CATADRSNSPLHF. CDR3 in DNA: TGTGCCACTGCGGACAGAAGTAATTCACCCCTCCACTTT.

The V and J genes are TRBV5-4 and TRBJ1-3; a possible D gene is TRBD1 (6 bases). Per germline, CDR1 SGHNT and CDR2 YYREEE (reference sequence). Deletions cut 2 bases from V and 0 bases from J, with 12 bases between. This CDR3 spans 16 amino acids. The CDR3: CASSLTGNPSGNTIYF. Written as DNA, the CDR3 is TGTGCCAGCAGCTTAACAGGGAACCCCTCTGGAAACACCATATATTTT.

V and J are TRBV3-1 (or the pseudogene TRBV3-2) and TRBJ1-4, with D perhaps matching TRBD1 (6 bases). The V gene's germline CDR1 is LGHDT and CDR2 YNNKEL (reference sequence). This CDR3 comprises 17 residues. The V end was cut by 4 bases, the J end by 6 bases, with 21 bases between. This CDR3 is CASSRLVSGTRYEKLFF. Written as DNA, the CDR3 is TGTGCCAGCAGCCGTTTGGTGTCGGGGACACGATATGAAAAACTGTTTTTT.

The V gene is TRBV3-1 (or the pseudogene TRBV3-2), the J gene TRBJ1-4; no firm D call. V was clipped by 4 bases and J by 5 bases, with 8 bases between them. The CDR3 extends over 13 amino acids. Germline V lookup: CDR1 LGHDT, CDR2 YNNKEL (reference sequence). The CDR3 loop reads CASSPTPNEKLFF. In DNA, the CDR3 is TGTGCCAGCAGCCCCACTCCGAATGAAAAACTGTTTTTT.